This TCR beta chain was retrieved from a study of shared clonotypes between healthy human individuals. Findings of the study overall: The study found lower generation probabilities in non-shared clonotypes than in those shared by all four donors. Incomplete sequencing of sorted subsets was indicated by rarefaction despite large depth.

Under the authors' procedure: ImmunoSEQ sequences covered only the junction and lacked quality scores; filtering therefore differed. The data were produced by immunoSEQ multiplex PCR, yet TCRdb's version contains in-frame clones alone and is incomplete. V and J calls and clone size are as listed in that table; D and trimming were resolved from the DNA. The repertoire holds some 2.3 million clones, with more than 80% as singletons. CDR3 size: 14 residues. Trimming pared 0 bases from V and 7 bases from J, leaving 11 bases between. The germline V gene encodes CDR1 LGHNA and CDR2 YNFKEQ. In the case of this clone: As yet, its antigen is unknown.

Investigators divided CD4+ cells into CD45RA+ naive and CD45RA-negative memory subsets. Sequencing was carried out using naive CD4+ T cells from PBMCs. The subset is: CD45RA+ positively selected. The chain carries TRBV4-2 and TRBJ2-3; no clear D. The TCR originated in a man younger than 35 in good health. Some clones in this sample may be carry-over from other donors' samples. The CDR3 loop reads CASSQDAALNTQYF. CDR3 DNA: TGTGCCAGCAGCCAAGATGCAGCCCTTAATACGCAGTATTTT.